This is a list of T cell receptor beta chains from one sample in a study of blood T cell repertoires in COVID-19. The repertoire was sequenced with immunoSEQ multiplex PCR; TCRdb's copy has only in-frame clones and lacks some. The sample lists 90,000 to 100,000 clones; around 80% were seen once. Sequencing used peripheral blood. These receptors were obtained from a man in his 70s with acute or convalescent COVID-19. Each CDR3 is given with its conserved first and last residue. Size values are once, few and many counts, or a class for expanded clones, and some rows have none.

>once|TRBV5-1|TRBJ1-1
CASSYGGHTGGDTEAFF
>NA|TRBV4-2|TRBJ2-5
CASSQDLWLAGVDFQETQYF
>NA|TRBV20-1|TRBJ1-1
CSATGGTEAFF
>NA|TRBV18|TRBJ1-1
CASSLGQNTEAFF
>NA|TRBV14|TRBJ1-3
CASSRNNRNTIYF
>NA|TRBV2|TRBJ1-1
CASRKDRNTEAFF
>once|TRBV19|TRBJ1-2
CASSMWGRANYGYTF
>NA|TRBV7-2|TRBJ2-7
CASSLETSYEQYF
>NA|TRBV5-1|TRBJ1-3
CASSSSGTSGNTIYF
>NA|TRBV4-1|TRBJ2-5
CASSQENPLGRETQYF
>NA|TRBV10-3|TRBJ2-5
CAISERETQYF
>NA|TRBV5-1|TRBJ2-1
CASSSTRSEQFF
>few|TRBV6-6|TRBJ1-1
CASSQDRRNTEAFF
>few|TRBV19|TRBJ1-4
CASRTDDREKLFF
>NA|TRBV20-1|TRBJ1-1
CSARGGTEAFF
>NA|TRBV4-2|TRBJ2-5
CASSHSSGGAYQETQYF
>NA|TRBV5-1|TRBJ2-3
CASSLGQGSDTQYF
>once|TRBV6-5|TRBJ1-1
CASSLRNVKSVIKAFF
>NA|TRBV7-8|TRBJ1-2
CASSFPVAVGYTF
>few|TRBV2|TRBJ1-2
CASSEAGGYTF
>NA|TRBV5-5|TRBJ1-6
CASSTGQGPNSPLHF
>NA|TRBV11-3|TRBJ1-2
CASSLWGAYGYTF
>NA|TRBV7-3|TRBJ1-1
CASSRGTTGEAFF
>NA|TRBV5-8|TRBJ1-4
CASSLYLWGGGATTNEKLFF
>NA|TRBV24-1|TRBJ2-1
CATSDRPRDRGFRNEQFF
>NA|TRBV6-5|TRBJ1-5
CASSQLANQPQHF
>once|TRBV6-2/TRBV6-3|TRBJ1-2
CASSSFTGQGALNYGYTF
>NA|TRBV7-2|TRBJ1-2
CASSQFEQGRGGYTF
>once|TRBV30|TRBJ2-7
CACTGRAYEQYF
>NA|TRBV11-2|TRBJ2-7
CASSTSSGAYEQYF
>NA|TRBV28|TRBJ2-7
CASSSQQGGEQYF
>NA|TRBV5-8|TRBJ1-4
CASSRGTGDATNEKLFF
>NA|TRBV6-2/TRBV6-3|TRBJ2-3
CASSPRLAGGPDTQYF
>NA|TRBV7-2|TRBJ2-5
CASSIRTSGQETQYF
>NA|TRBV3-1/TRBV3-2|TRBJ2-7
CASSPIRGALYEQYF
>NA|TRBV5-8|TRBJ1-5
CASSFLRGTRSNQPQHF
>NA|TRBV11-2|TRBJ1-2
CASSSTGGGYGYTF
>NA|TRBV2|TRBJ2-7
CASRGTSGGSYEQYF
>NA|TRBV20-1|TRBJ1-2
CSASTGAEGYGYTF
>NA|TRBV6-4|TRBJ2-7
CASSDSKGGGYEQYF
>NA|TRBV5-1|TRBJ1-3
CASSAGTGETGNTIYF
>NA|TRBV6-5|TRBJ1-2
CASRTPQGPYGYTF
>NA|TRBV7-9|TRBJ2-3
CASSPGTSLTDTQYF
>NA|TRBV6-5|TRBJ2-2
CASGPTGETGELFF
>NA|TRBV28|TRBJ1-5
CASSKGQGDQPQHF
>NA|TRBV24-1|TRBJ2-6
CATSDSRTGALGNRANVLTF
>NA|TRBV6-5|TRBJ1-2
CASSWSTGGAYYGYTF
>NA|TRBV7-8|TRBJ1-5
CASSLVAGNNQPQHF
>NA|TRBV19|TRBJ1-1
CASRSAGSPTNTEAFF
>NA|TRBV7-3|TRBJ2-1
CASSQRAGQRTYNEQFF
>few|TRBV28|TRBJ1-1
CATGRNTEAFF
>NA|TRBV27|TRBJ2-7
CASSRTGWAYEQYF
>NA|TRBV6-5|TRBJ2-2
CASGGQGAFTGELFF